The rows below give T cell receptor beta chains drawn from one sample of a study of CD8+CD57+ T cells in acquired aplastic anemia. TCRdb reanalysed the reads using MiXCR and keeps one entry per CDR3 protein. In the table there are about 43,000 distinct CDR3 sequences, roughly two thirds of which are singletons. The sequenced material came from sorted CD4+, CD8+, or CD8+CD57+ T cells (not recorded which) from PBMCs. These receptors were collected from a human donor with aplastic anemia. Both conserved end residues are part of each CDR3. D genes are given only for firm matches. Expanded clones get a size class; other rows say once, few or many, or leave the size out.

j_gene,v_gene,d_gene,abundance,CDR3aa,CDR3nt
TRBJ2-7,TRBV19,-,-,CASSFGESYEQYF,TGTGCCAGTAGTTTTGGGGAGAGCTACGAGCAGTACTTC
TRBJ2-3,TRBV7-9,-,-,CASSVGSGDTQYF,TGTGCCAGCAGCGTGGGTTCTGGGGATACGCAGTATTTT
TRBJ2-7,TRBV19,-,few,CASSIGVGEGYEQYF,TGTGCCAGTAGTATCGGGGTCGGGGAAGGCTACGAGCAGTACTTC
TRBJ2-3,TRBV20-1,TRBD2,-,CSASEGTSGGTDTQYF,TGCAGTGCTAGTGAGGGGACTAGCGGGGGCACAGATACGCAGTATTTT
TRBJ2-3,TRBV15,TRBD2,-,CATSRGGGTDTQYF,TGTGCCACCAGCAGGGGGGGGGGCACAGATACGCAGTATTTT
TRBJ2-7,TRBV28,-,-,CASSLGPGGRYF,TGTGCCAGCAGTTTAGGACCCGGGGGTAGGTACTTC
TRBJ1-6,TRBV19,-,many,CAGSINRLEEYNSPLHF,TGTGCCGGTAGTATTAATCGGTTGGAGGAGTATAATTCACCCCTCCACTTT
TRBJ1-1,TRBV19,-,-,CASIPGPSNTEAFF,TGTGCCAGTATCCCGGGACCCTCGAACACTGAAGCTTTCTTT
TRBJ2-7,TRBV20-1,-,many,CSARDVASDYEQYF,TGCAGTGCTAGAGATGTGGCTAGTGATTACGAGCAGTACTTC
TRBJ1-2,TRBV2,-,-,CASSERGADYGYTF,TGTGCCAGCAGTGAACGGGGGGCGGACTATGGCTACACCTTC
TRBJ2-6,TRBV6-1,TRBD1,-,CASSNGQALSGANVLTF,TGTGCCAGCAGCAACGGACAGGCTCTCTCTGGGGCCAACGTCCTGACTTTC
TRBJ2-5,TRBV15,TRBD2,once,CATSSSPGGQETQYF,TGTGCCACCAGCAGCTCCCCGGGGGGTCAAGAGACCCAGTACTTC
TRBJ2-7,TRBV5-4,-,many,CASSLWDTTSSYEQYF,TGTGCCAGCAGCTTGTGGGACACCACGTCCTCCTACGAGCAGTACTTC
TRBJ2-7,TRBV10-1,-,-,CTTSQGLRKAYEQYF,TGCACCACTTCCCAGGGACTCCGAAAGGCCTACGAGCAGTACTTC
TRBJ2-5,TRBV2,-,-,CASSLQGGGQETQYF,TGTGCCAGCAGTCTACAGGGTGGGGGCCAAGAGACCCAGTACTTC
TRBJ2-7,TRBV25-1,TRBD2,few,CASTSGLAGGGQYF,TGTGCCAGCACCTCGGGACTAGCGGGGGGAGGGCAGTACTTC
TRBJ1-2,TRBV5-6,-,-,CASSLAGGDYYGYTF,TGTGCCAGCAGCTTGGCGGGGGGAGACTACTATGGCTACACCTTC
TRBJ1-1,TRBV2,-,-,CASSSRSLFMNTEAFF,TGTGCCAGCAGCTCGAGGTCGCTTTTTATGAACACTGAAGCTTTCTTT
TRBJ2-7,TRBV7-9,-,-,CASSSRDIYEQYF,TGTGCCAGCAGCTCCCGGGACATCTACGAGCAGTACTTC
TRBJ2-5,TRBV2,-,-,CASSEVQGSWETQYF,TGTGCCAGCAGTGAAGTGCAGGGGTCCTGGGAGACCCAGTACTTC
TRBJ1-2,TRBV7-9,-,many,CASSSDPPYGYTF,TGTGCCAGCAGCTCAGACCCGCCCTATGGCTACACCTTC
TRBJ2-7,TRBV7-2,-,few,CASSSMDRAYEQYF,TGTGCCAGCAGCTCAATGGACCGTGCCTACGAGCAGTACTTC
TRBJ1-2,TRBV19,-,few,CASVAGNYGYTF,TGTGCCAGTGTAGCAGGGAACTATGGCTACACCTTC
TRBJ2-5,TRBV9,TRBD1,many,CASSGDRGLETQYF,TGTGCCAGCAGCGGGGACAGGGGGCTAGAGACCCAGTACTTC
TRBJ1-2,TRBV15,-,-,CAISREGDGYTF,TGTGCCATCAGCAGAGAGGGGGATGGCTACACCTTC
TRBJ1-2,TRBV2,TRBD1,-,CARRQVTGSYGYTF,TGTGCCAGGCGCCAGGTGACAGGGAGCTATGGCTACACCTTC
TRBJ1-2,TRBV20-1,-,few,CSARLEDYGYTF,TGCAGTGCTAGGTTGGAGGACTATGGCTACACCTTC
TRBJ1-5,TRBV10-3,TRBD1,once,CAIRDRDHQPQHF,TGTGCCATCAGGGACAGGGACCATCAGCCCCAGCATTTT
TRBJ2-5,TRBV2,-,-,CASRVAETQYF,TGTGCCAGCAGAGTAGCGGAGACCCAGTACTTC
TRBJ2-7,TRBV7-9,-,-,CASSLTRSEQYF,TGTGCCAGCAGCTTGACACGGAGCGAGCAGTACTTC
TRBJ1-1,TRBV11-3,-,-,CASSLPGRTEAFF,TGTGCCAGCAGCTTGCCAGGGCGGACTGAAGCTTTCTTT
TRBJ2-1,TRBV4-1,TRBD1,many,CASSHPGQGRLNEQFF,TGCGCCAGCAGCCATCCGGGACAGGGGAGGTTAAATGAGCAGTTCTTC
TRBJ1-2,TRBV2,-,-,CASRSFSNYGYTF,TGTGCCAGCAGGAGTTTCTCCAACTATGGCTACACCTTC
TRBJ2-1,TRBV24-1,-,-,CATSDFKASSYNEQFF,TGTGCCACCAGTGATTTCAAGGCTAGCTCCTACAATGAGCAGTTCTTC
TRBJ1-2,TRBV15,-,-,CATSRDSANYGYTF,TGTGCCACCAGCAGAGACAGTGCCAACTATGGCTACACCTTC
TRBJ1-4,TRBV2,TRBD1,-,CASSVGAGGKLFF,TGTGCCAGCAGTGTTGGGGCAGGGGGAAAACTGTTTTTT
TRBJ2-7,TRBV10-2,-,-,CASSELTGSYEQYF,TGCGCCAGCAGTGAGTTAACAGGATCCTACGAGCAGTACTTC
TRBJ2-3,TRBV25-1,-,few,CASSGQASADTQYF,TGTGCCAGCAGTGGACAGGCTAGCGCAGATACGCAGTATTTT
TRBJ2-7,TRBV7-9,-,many,CASSAPRTAYEQYF,TGTGCCAGCAGCGCGCCTAGGACAGCCTACGAGCAGTACTTC
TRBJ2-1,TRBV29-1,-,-,CSVTGTYNEQFF,TGCAGCGTAACCGGGACATACAATGAGCAGTTCTTC
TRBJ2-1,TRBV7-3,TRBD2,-,CASSLGGGEQFF,TGTGCCAGCAGCTTAGGGGGGGGTGAGCAGTTCTTC
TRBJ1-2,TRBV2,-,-,CASSEALYGYTF,TGTGCCAGCAGTGAAGCGCTGTATGGCTACACCTTC
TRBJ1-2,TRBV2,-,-,CASTPNYGYTF,TGTGCCAGCACTCCTAACTATGGCTACACCTTC
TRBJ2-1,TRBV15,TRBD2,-,CATSRRTSGSNEQFF,TGTGCCACCAGCAGACGGACTAGCGGTTCCAATGAGCAGTTCTTC
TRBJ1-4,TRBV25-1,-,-,CASSESTGTGEKLFF,TGTGCCAGCAGTGAATCGACAGGTACGGGTGAAAAACTGTTTTTT
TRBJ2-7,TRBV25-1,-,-,CASSSQAYEQYF,TGTGCCAGCAGTTCACAGGCCTACGAGCAGTACTTC
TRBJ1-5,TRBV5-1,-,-,CASSLEGGENQPQHF,TGCGCCAGCAGCTTGGAGGGGGGTGAGAATCAGCCCCAGCATTTT
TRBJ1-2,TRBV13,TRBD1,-,CASSYGTGSYGYTF,TGTGCCAGCAGCTACGGGACAGGGAGCTATGGCTACACCTTC
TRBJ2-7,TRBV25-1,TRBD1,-,CASSTDRGQNEQYF,TGTGCCAGTTCCACCGACAGGGGGCAAAACGAGCAGTACTTC
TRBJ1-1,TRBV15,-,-,CATRAQGTIQAFF,TGTGCCACCAGAGCCCAAGGGACCATCCAAGCTTTCTTT
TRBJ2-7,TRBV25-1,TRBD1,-,CASSVGTGDTYEQYF,TGTGCCAGCAGCGTCGGGACAGGGGACACTTACGAGCAGTACTTC
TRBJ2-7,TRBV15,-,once,CATSSSSGYHEQYF,-
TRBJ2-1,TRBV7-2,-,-,CASSFPSSEQFF,TGTGCCAGCAGCTTCCCAAGTTCTGAGCAGTTCTTC
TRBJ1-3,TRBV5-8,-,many,CASSLMRYGNTIYF,TGTGCCAGCAGCTTGATGCGTTACGGAAACACCATATATTTT